One and the same sample provided the 5 T cell receptor beta chains below, sequenced in a study of blood T cell repertoires in COVID-19. Sequencing used immunoSEQ multiplex PCR; TCRdb keeps in-frame clones, though not all of them. Of about 320,000 clones listed, about nine tenths were seen once; the top ten hold 1.5% to 2%. Sequences were obtained from peripheral blood. Receptors originate from a woman aged 25 to 39 with COVID-19, enrolled during active disease.

The chain combines TRBV2 with TRBJ1-1; 7 bases match TRBD1. Germline values: CDR1 SNHLY, CDR2 FYNNEI. The J segment lost 8 bases and the V segment lost 7 bases, leaving 7 bases of the junction unmatched. The CDR3 is 12 residues long. This chain's CDR3 is CASNSGTDEAFF. The CDR3 DNA follows: TGTGCCAGCAACTCCGGGACAGACGAAGCTTTCTTT.

The V and J genes are TRBV21-1 and TRBJ2-2; TRBD1, the D gene given by the table, was not confirmed from the DNA. TRBV21-1 is an annotated pseudogene. The CDR3 is made up of 13 amino acids. The CDR3 DNA follows: TGTGCCAGCAGCAGTATAGGGGCCGGGGAGCTGTTTTTT. It is translated as CASSSIGAGELFF.

This chain connects TRBV19 to TRBJ1-3, with D unclear. The CDR3 contains 14 residues. Germline V gives CDR1 LNHDA, CDR2 SQIVND (reference sequence). V lost 1 base and J 4 bases, leaving 8 bases between the germline ends. Here the CDR3 DNA reads TGTGCCAGTAGTATAGCAGGTTCAGGAAACACCATATATTTT. This gives the protein CASSIAGSGNTIYF.

In regard to this clone: Germline is not matched at one junction end, which may reflect a read error. This rearrangement joins TRBV7-2 to TRBJ2-1; 12 bases agree with TRBD2. The CDR3 totals 15 residues. CDR1 and CDR2 from the germline V gene are SGHTA and FQGNSA. The DNA for the CDR3 is TGTGCCAGCAGCCTAGCGGGGGGGCGATGGAATGAGCAGTTCTTC. Its translation: CASSLAGGRWNEQFF.

V usage is TRBV7-3 and J usage is TRBJ2-2, with TRBD2 matching 7 bases. The germline CDR1 and CDR2 sequences are SGHTA and FQGTGA. This CDR3 region has 16 residues. The V gene end was trimmed by 4 bases and the J gene end by 1 base; junction bases not matched to a gene: 6. This CDR3 is CASSSPKRGNTGELFF. Here the CDR3 DNA reads TGTGCCAGCAGCTCCCCGAAGCGGGGGAACACCGGGGAGCTGTTTTTT.